This T cell receptor beta chain was profiled in a study of blood T cell repertoires in COVID-19. Study-wide background: COVID-19 samples, acute and convalescent, were from the United States, Italy and Spain.

Followed longitudinally, the Seattle patients had been enrolled during active infection. Here immunoSEQ multiplex PCR was the method, and the copy in TCRdb shows in-frame clones only, minus some. The data contain 200,000 to 300,000 clones, roughly 79% of them singletons. The receptor's source is an elderly woman with COVID-19, enrolled during active disease. Sample: peripheral blood.

CDR3 protein: CASSQDPGLAGSDTQYF. The DNA for the CDR3 is TGCGCCAGCAGCCAAGATCCAGGACTAGCGGGCTCAGATACGCAGTATTTT. The V gene is TRBV4-1, the J gene TRBJ2-3; 11 nucleotides match TRBD2. V lost 0 bases to trimming and J lost 4 bases; unmatched junction nucleotides: 6. Per the germline V gene, CDR1 is MGHRA and CDR2 is YSYEKL. This CDR3 contains 17 residues.